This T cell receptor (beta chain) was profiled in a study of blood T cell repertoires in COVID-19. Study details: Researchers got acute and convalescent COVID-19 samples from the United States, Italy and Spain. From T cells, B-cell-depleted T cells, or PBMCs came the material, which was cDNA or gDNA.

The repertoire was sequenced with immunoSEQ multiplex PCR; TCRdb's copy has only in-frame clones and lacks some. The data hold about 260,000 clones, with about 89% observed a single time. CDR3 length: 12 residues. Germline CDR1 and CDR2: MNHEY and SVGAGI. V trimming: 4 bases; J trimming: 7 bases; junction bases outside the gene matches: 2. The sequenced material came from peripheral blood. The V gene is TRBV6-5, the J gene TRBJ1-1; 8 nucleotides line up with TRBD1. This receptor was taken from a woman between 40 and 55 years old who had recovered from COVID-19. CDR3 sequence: CASSFRGLEAFF. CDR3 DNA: TGTGCCAGCAGTTTCAGGGGGCTTGAAGCTTTCTTT.